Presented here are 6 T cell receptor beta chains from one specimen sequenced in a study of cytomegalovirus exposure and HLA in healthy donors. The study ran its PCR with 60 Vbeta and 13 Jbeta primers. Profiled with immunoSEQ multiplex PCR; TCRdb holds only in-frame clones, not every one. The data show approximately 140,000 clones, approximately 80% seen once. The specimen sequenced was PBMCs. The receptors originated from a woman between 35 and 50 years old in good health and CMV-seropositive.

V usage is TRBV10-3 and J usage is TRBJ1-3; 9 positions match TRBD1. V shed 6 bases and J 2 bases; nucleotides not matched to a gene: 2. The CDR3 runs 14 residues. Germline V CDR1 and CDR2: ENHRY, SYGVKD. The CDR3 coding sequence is TGTGCCATCAGGGGGACAGGGACTGGAAACACCATATATTTT. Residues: CAIRGTGTGNTIYF.

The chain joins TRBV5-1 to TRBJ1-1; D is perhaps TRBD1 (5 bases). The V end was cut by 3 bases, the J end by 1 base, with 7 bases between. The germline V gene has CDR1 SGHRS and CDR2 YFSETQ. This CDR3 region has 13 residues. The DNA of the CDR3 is TGCGCCAGCAGCTCTACAGGGAACACTGAAGCTTTCTTT. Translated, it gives CASSSTGNTEAFF. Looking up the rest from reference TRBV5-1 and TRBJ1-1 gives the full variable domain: KAGVTQTPRYLIKTRGQQVTLSCSPISGHRSVSWYQQTPGQGLQFLFEYFSETQRNKGNFPGRFSGRQFSNSRSEMNVSTLELGDSALYLCASSSTGNTEAFFGQGTRLTVV.

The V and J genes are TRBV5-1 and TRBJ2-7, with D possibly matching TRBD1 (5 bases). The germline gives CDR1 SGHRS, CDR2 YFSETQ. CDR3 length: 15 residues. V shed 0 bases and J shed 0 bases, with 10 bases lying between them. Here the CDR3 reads CASSLAGLDSYEQYF. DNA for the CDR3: TGCGCCAGCAGCTTGGCAGGGCTAGACTCCTACGAGCAGTACTTC.

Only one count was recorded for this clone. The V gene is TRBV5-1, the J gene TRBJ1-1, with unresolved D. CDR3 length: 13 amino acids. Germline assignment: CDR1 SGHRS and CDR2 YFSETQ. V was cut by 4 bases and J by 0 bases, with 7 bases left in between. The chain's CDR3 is CASSRDMNTEAFF. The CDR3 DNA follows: TGCGCCAGCAGCCGGGATATGAACACTGAAGCTTTCTTT.

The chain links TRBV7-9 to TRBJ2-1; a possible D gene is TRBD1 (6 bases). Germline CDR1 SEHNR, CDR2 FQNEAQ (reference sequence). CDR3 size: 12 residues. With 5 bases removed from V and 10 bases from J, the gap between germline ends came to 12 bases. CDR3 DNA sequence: TGTGCCAGCAGCCAAGGACAGCAAGAGCAGTTCTTC. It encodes CASSQGQQEQFF.

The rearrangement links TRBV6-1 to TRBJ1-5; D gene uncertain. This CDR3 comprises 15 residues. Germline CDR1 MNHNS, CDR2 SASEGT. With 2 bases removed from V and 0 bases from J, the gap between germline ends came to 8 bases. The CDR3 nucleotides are TGTGCCAGCAGTGAACCTCCTCTTAGCAATCAGCCCCAGCATTTT. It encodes CASSEPPLSNQPQHF.